The T cell receptor beta chain under discussion was sequenced for a study of T cell responses to AZD1222 COVID-19 vaccine. The method was immunoSEQ multiplex PCR; TCRdb's version includes in-frame clones alone and lacks a portion of them. Here the sample spans about 72,000 clones, 70% to 90% being singletons. V shed 4 bases and J shed 6 bases, with 16 bases lying between them. This CDR3 region has 15 residues. Germline CDR1 is LGHNA and CDR2 is YSLEER. The chain employs TRBV4-3 and TRBJ2-1; D ambiguous. This TCR came from an adult who received the AZD1222 COVID-19 vaccine. The sample consisted of peripheral blood, taken 28 days after the second AZD1222 dose. As DNA, the CDR3 is TGCGCCAGCAGCCGGGGATACTCACTTGGCAATGAGCAGTTCTTC. Residues: CASSRGYSLGNEQFF.